The TCR beta chain described here comes from a study of CD8 T cells in Susac syndrome. Random hexamers primed reverse transcription of about 0.45 to 1 ug RNA. TCRdb reprocessed the immunoSEQ multiplex PCR reads with MiXCR, giving one entry per CDR3 protein. Of a few thousand distinct CDR3 sequences in the sample, under 75% were seen once. This CDR3 spans 18 amino acids. V lost 5 bases and J 2 bases, leaving 24 bases between the germline ends. Staining for CD27 and CD45RA defined the memory subsets that guided TEMRA sorting. Input material: CD8+ TEMRA cells from PBMCs. Subset described: FACS-sorted terminally differentiated effector memory CD8+ T cells re-expressing CD45RA (CD8+ TEMRA). The TCR originated in a human donor with Susac syndrome. V is TRBV12-3 or TRBV12-4 and J is TRBJ1-1; possibly TRBD1 for D (6 bases). CDR3 region: CASSPLTPWQGLNTEAFF. The DNA of the CDR3 is TGTGCCAGCAGTCCCCTCACCCCATGGCAGGGGTTAAACACTGAAGCTTTCTTT.